This TCR beta chain was profiled in a study of molecular identifiers for immune sequencing clone quantification. The CDR3 consists of 14 residues. Per germline, CDR1 MNHEY and CDR2 SVGEGT. Trimming shortened V by 7 bases and J by 7 bases, and 19 bases separated the two germline ends. Via MiXCR, TCRdb re-called the PCR reads, giving one row per CDR3 protein. The data show 90,000 or so distinct CDR3 sequences, roughly 23% seen once. The sample holds many counts of this clonotype. This chain uses TRBV6-2 or TRBV6-3 with TRBJ1-1; TRBD1 might be the D (5 bases). What was sequenced was naive CD8+ T cells from blood, with Jurkat cell RNA spiked in. Subset given: FACS-sorted CD8+CD4-CCR7+CD45RA+ naive T cells. The sequence derives from a human donor in good health. Some libraries in this study had Jurkat cell RNA spiked in. The CDR3 loop is CASTLYQTGREAFF. The CDR3 DNA follows: TGTGCCAGCACCCTATATCAGACGGGACGTGAAGCTTTCTTT.